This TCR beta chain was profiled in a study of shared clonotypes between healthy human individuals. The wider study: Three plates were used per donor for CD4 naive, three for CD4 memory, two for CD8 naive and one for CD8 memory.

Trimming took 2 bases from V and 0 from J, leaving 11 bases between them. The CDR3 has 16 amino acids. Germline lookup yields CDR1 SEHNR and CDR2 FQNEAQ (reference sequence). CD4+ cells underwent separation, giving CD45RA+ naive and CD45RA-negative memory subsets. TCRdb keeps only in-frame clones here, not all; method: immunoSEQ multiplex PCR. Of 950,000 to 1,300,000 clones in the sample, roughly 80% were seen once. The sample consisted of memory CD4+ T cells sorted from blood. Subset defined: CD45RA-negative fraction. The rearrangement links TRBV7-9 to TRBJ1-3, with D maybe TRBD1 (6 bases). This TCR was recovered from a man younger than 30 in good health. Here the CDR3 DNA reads TGTGCCAGCAGCTTAAATGAAGGGGGCTCTGGAAACACCATATATTTT. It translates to CASSLNEGGSGNTIYF.